This TCR beta chain originates from a study of OX40 agonist ivuxolimab in advanced cancers. In the study overall: Patients got intravenous ivuxolimab at 0.01 to 10 mg/kg every 2 weeks.

The protocol was immunoSEQ multiplex PCR, while the TCRdb copy is restricted to in-frame clones and leaves out a portion. The table records approximately 77,000 clones, roughly 89% of them present only once. Regarding this clone: The antigen remains unidentified.

The CDR3 consists of 19 residues. In germline, CDR1 is KGHSH, CDR2 LQKENI. Germline trimming cut 2 bases from V and 0 bases from J; bases unmatched to any gene: 7. Findings and caveats of the study: The average count of expanded clones was higher among CD8+ T cells than among CD4+.

The chain links TRBV18 to TRBJ2-2; 12 nucleotides align to TRBD1. This material consisted of CD4+ or CD8+ T cells sorted from blood, taken in a trial of the OX40 agonist ivuxolimab. This clonotype originated in an adult with an advanced solid tumor such as melanoma, head and neck, liver or kidney cancer. DNA for the CDR3: TGTGCCAGCTCACCATTGGTGGGACAGGGGGCGCCGAACACCGGGGAGCTGTTTTTT. It specifies CASSPLVGQGAPNTGELFF. Supplemented by reference TRBV18 and TRBJ2-2, the full variable domain reads NAGVMQNPRHLVRRRGQEARLRCSPMKGHSHVYWYRQLPEEGLKFMVYLQKENIIDESGMPKERFSAEFPKEGPSILRIQQVVRGDSAAYFCASSPLVGQGAPNTGELFFGEGSRLTVL.